The T cell receptor (beta chain) under discussion was sequenced for a study of STAT5B mutations in CD4+ large granular lymphocyte leukemia. Study details: Among healthy donors, a particular HLA allele went with more CDR3 'QG' motifs. General observations from the study: Data were not HLA-matched across samples. CD4-sorted patient repertoires seemed more clonal than healthy CD4+ repertoires.

There are a few counts of this clone. The antigen is not known. Generated by immunoSEQ multiplex PCR, the TCRdb table keeps only in-frame clones and is missing some. In the table there are tens of thousands of clones, more than 70% of which are singletons. The receptor's source is a human donor in good health. Input material: CD4+ T cells from blood buffy coats.

In DNA form, the CDR3 reads TGTGCCAGCAGCCGGGACAGGAGCTCCTACGAGCAGTACTTC. It encodes CASSRDRSSYEQYF. The chain combines TRBV5-4 with TRBJ2-7; TRBD1 agrees at 8 bases. Germline trimming cut 4 bases from V and 0 bases from J; bases unmatched to any gene: 3. The CDR3 contains 14 residues. Germline V gene sequence: CDR1 SGHNT, CDR2 YYREEE (reference sequence).